The subject of this entry is one T cell receptor beta chain. What it binds is not known. The data stem from a study of human T cells and chemical hapten exposure. MiXCR, applied by TCRdb to the RACE reads, yields one record per CDR3 protein. The sample has 90,000 to 140,000 distinct CDR3 sequences, under 40% seen once. The CDR3 is 15 residues long. Germline V gene lookup returns CDR1 MNHEY and CDR2 SVGEGT. The V and J ends lost 0 bases and 2 bases respectively, with 10 bases between them. Time point of the sample: patch test 3, about 24 weeks after DPC sensitization. Treatment in this sample: therapeutic diphenylcyclopropenone sensitization with weekly scalp DPC. Those who donated were patients with alopecia, 18 to 70 years of age, and suitable for DPC. Findings and caveats of the study: Alopecia in the donors means their immune response may deviate from healthy people's. Counts of TCRs above 1 in 1000 frequency stayed unchanged with DPC sensitization. The formation of large CDR3 similarity clusters by expanded TCRs significantly exceeded that of controls.

The rearrangement joins TRBV6-2 or TRBV6-3 to TRBJ1-1, with D unresolved. The sequences come from whole blood, collected in connection with sensitization to the hapten diphenylcyclopropenone (DPC). The clonotype originates from a man aged 40-49 years with alopecia areata. Some clones in this sample may be carry-over from other donors' samples. CDR3 protein: CASSYSVVRNTEAFF. The CDR3 DNA follows: TGTGCCAGCAGTTACTCGGTTGTACGCAACACTGAAGCTTTCTTT.